This T cell receptor beta chain was captured by sequencing in a study of CD8 T cells in ankylosing spondylitis. The authors made TCR beta libraries by quantitative 5'-RACE with molecular barcodes. TCRdb fed the 5' RACE reads into MiXCR, producing one record per CDR3 protein. The table shows some 330,000 distinct CDR3 sequences, with 8% occurring only once. In this sample, this clonotype turned up many times. The antigen is unknown. Findings of the study overall: Disease-linked clones, CD8+, were relatively rare in peripheral blood. In synovial fluid and blood from reactive arthritis, some motif variants were previously reported. It was reported that disease-linked clones were significantly enriched in matched ankylosing spondylitis synovial fluid. What appeared characteristic of ankylosing spondylitis blood was a TCR beta motif of fewer than ten highly homologous variants.

Germline CDR1 SQVTM, CDR2 ANQGSEA. This CDR3 has 14 residues. J lost 3 bases, V lost 6 bases, and 9 bases had no gene match. The chain has TRBV29-1 and TRBJ2-3; TRBD1 matches 7 bases. This clonotype was obtained from a male donor with ankylosing spondylitis. Sample: blood, either unsorted or a sorted T cell fraction (not recorded which). The CDR3 nucleotides read TGCAGCGTGACCCGGGACAGTAATACAGATACGCAGTATTTT. Residues: CSVTRDSNTDTQYF.